The 20 T cell receptor beta chains below come from one sample, sequenced in a study of T cell changes during pregnancy in multiple sclerosis. Here immunoSEQ multiplex PCR was the method, and the copy in TCRdb shows in-frame clones only, minus some. The table records around 77,000 clones, around nine tenths of them present only once. Source: peripheral blood, taken in the third trimester of pregnancy. The origin of the receptors is a female donor with multiple sclerosis, enrolled in a pregnancy study.

CDR3 amino acids: CASSEESGGNQPQHF. CDR3 DNA sequence: TGTGCCAGCAGTGAAGAGTCAGGGGGGAATCAGCCCCAGCATTTT. This rearrangement joins TRBV6-1 to TRBJ1-5, with TRBD1 identical over 7 bases. V was pared by 1 base and J by 4 bases, with 4 bases of the junction left unmatched. The CDR3 extends over 15 amino acids. The germline V gene encodes CDR1 MNHNS and CDR2 SASEGT.

This rearrangement joins TRBV27 to TRBJ1-5, with D perhaps TRBD1 (5 bases). Germline V gives CDR1 MNHEY, CDR2 SMNVEV (reference sequence). Between the trimmed V and J ends, which lost 5 bases and 5 bases, there was a span of 10 bases. The CDR3 covers 13 residues. The CDR3 DNA is TGTGCCAGCAGTCAGGGAGGCGATCAGCCCCAGCATTTT. This codes for CASSQGGDQPQHF.

The chain carries TRBV7-2 and TRBJ1-2; TRBD1 matches 7 bases. The junction had 9 bases not matched to a gene; V was cut back by 5 bases and J by 0 bases. Germline loops: CDR1 SGHTA, CDR2 FQGNSA. CDR3 length: 16 residues. The CDR3 sequence is CASSLQGSQPNYGYTF. In DNA, the CDR3 is TGTGCCAGCAGCCTACAGGGGTCTCAACCTAACTATGGCTACACCTTC.

A few counts support this clone. This sequence joins TRBV4-2 and TRBJ1-2; a weak D match, TRBD1 (6 bases). The germline V gene encodes CDR1 LGHNA and CDR2 YNFKEQ. There are 14 residues in the CDR3. The germline V and J ends were trimmed by 0 bases and 4 bases, with 9 bases remaining between them. The CDR3 here is CASSQDIRGYGYTF. The CDR3 DNA is TGTGCCAGCAGCCAAGACATCAGGGGCTATGGCTACACCTTC.

This chain uses TRBV21-1 with TRBJ1-2; TRBD1, as called in the table, went unchecked against the DNA. TRBV21-1 is tagged as a pseudogene. This CDR3 comprises 12 residues. This CDR3 is CAPGQDPYGYTF. The CDR3 DNA reads TGTGCCCCGGGACAGGATCCCTATGGCTACACCTTC.

This chain uses TRBV19 with TRBJ2-7, with D possibly TRBD2 on 6 matching bases. The CDR3 sequence is 15 residues long. Trimming stripped 3 bases from V and 0 bases from J, with 12 bases between. The germline CDR1 and CDR2 sequences are LNHDA and SQIVND (reference sequence). CDR3: CASSIRGSSSYEQYF. The CDR3 nucleotides are TGTGCCAGTAGTATTCGGGGGAGTAGCTCCTACGAGCAGTACTTC.

The chain joins TRBV5-6 to TRBJ2-7; 13 bases line up with TRBD2. Germline CDR1 is SGHDT and CDR2 is YYEEEE. Unmatched junction bases numbered 17, after V lost 4 bases and J lost 4 bases. The CDR3 covers 19 residues. The CDR3 region has the DNA TGTGCCAGCAGCACTGGACTAGCGGGAGTGGCCGGGTCGAATTACGAGCAGTACTTC. Translating it yields CASSTGLAGVAGSNYEQYF.

The chain combines TRBV6-5 with TRBJ1-2, with 7 nucleotides matching TRBD1. From germline, CDR1 is MNHEY and CDR2 SVGAGI. The CDR3 length is 13 residues. Germline trimming cut 2 bases from V and 3 bases from J; bases unmatched to any gene: 0. The CDR3 loop reads CASSYTGDYGYTF. In DNA form, the CDR3 reads TGTGCCAGCAGTTACACAGGGGACTATGGCTACACCTTC.

The chain employs TRBV5-1 and TRBJ2-3; 8 nucleotides agree with TRBD2. The CDR3 is made up of 15 amino acids. Trimming took 5 bases from V and 1 from J; bases not matched to a gene: 6. Germline V gene data show CDR1 as SGHRS and CDR2 as YFSETQ. The CDR3 reads CASRNLGLGTDTQYF. Here the CDR3 DNA reads TGCGCCAGCAGGAATCTGGGACTAGGCACAGATACGCAGTATTTT.

This clone was seen a few times. The V and J genes are TRBV5-1 and TRBJ1-1; 11 nucleotides align to TRBD1. CDR1 is SGHRS, CDR2 YFSETQ, per germline. The CDR3 spans 14 residues. After removal of 3 bases from V and 5 bases from J, the junction contained 3 bases not matched to a gene. The chain's CDR3 is CASSYGTGGTEAFF. The CDR3 nucleotides read TGCGCCAGCAGCTATGGGACAGGGGGTACTGAAGCTTTCTTT.

CDR3 nucleotide sequence: TGTGCCAGCAGCTTGGTAGCTCTGAGCCCCTACGAGCAGTACTTC. Translation: CASSLVALSPYEQYF. The chain recombines TRBV5-6 with TRBJ2-7; D not resolved. The length of the CDR3 is 15 residues. Trimming removed 0 bases at V and 2 bases at J, with 12 bases between. Germline lookup yields CDR1 SGHDT and CDR2 YYEEEE.

Here the CDR3 reads CASSKNPDSKHSNQPQHF. The DNA for the CDR3 is TGTGCCAGCAGCAAAAACCCGGACAGCAAACATAGCAATCAGCCCCAGCATTTT. The chain uses TRBV21-1 and TRBJ1-5; the listed D gene, TRBD1, was not tested against the DNA. TRBV21-1 is given as a pseudogene. This CDR3 is 18 amino acids long.

The chain couples TRBV27 to TRBJ1-5; TRBD1 is a possible D gene (6 bases). The CDR3 has 14 amino acids. V was pared by 1 base and J by 5 bases, with 9 bases between. Germline loops: CDR1 MNHEY, CDR2 SMNVEV (reference sequence). The chain's CDR3 is CASSLYQGHQPQHF. The CDR3 coding sequence is TGTGCCAGCAGTTTATATCAGGGGCATCAGCCCCAGCATTTT.

The J gene is TRBJ1-5, the V gene TRBV7-8, with TRBD1 as a possible D gene (5 bases). Germline V gene lookup returns CDR1 SGHVS and CDR2 FQNEAQ. The CDR3 contains 16 residues. The germline V and J ends were trimmed by 0 bases and 0 bases, with 9 bases remaining between them. The CDR3: CASSLAGAHSNQPQHF. The CDR3 region has the DNA TGTGCCAGCAGCTTAGCTGGGGCCCATAGCAATCAGCCCCAGCATTTT.

This clone was found a few times. The chain carries TRBV2 and TRBJ1-5; 8 bases are shared with TRBD1. CDR1 and CDR2 from the germline V gene are SNHLY and FYNNEI. Trimming removed 5 bases from V and 0 bases from J; junction bases left unmatched: 9. This CDR3 comprises 17 residues. CDR3 bases: TGTGCCAGCAGTTACTCCGGGACAGGCTATAGCAATCAGCCCCAGCATTTT. Translated: CASSYSGTGYSNQPQHF.

V gene TRBV5-4 combines with J gene TRBJ2-7; the match to TRBD1 covers 7 bases. Germline values: CDR1 SGHNT, CDR2 YYREEE (reference sequence). CDR3 length: 15 residues. Trimming at V came to 6 bases and at J to 0 bases, leaving 9 bases not matched to a gene. CDR3 nucleotide sequence: TGTGCCAGCACCATGATGACAGGGACCTCCTACGAGCAGTACTTC. Translating it yields CASTMMTGTSYEQYF.

V is TRBV12-5 and J is TRBJ1-4; possibly TRBD1 for D (6 bases). V shed 2 bases and J shed 3 bases, with 10 bases lying between them. This CDR3 comprises 15 residues. From germline, CDR1 is LGHNT and CDR2 FRNRAP. CDR3 sequence reads: CASGLQGRANEKLFF. Here the CDR3 DNA reads TGTGCTAGTGGTTTGCAGGGGAGGGCTAATGAAAAACTGTTTTTT.

Concerning this clone itself: Possible read error: a much larger clone is one base away. V is TRBV6-4 and J is TRBJ2-1, with a tentative D call TRBD2 (6 bases). The V end lost 2 bases, the J end lost 4 bases, and 12 bases lay between the germline ends. Germline assignment: CDR1 MRHNA and CDR2 SNTAGT. CDR3 length: 15 amino acids. The CDR3 region is CASSDGTGEYNEQFF. The DNA of the CDR3 is TGTGCCAGCAGTGACGGGACTGGCGAGTACAATGAGCAGTTCTTC.

This clone was found once. The chain carries TRBV5-1 and TRBJ1-1; the match to TRBD1 covers 7 bases. Losses at the gene ends were 4 bases for V and 1 base for J; bases not matched to a gene: 1. CDR3 length: 13 residues. CDR1 is SGHRS, CDR2 YFSETQ, per germline. The CDR3 is CASSAGGNTEAFF. The CDR3 DNA reads as TGCGCCAGCAGCGCAGGGGGGAACACTGAAGCTTTCTTT.

The rearrangement links TRBV7-2 to TRBJ2-5, with 10 bases matching TRBD2. The germline CDR1 and CDR2 sequences are SGHTA and FQGNSA. The length of the CDR3 is 17 residues. V dropped 2 bases and J dropped 0; count of bases not matched to a gene: 6. The CDR3 reads CASSLNPSGGNQETQYF. The CDR3 DNA sequence: TGTGCCAGCAGCTTAAATCCTAGCGGGGGTAACCAAGAGACCCAGTACTTC.